Reported below is one T cell receptor (beta chain). Its antigen is undetermined. The sample originates from a study of regulatory T cells in long-lasting Graves disease. The authors built TCR beta libraries using iRepertoire HTBI primers and Arm-PCR of CDR3 regions. In the original analysis: Among the samples, 60 to 75 TRBV and some 13 TRBJ segments were identified. TCRdb re-called the multiplex PCR reads through MiXCR, storing one row per CDR3 protein. V and J calls and clone size were set by TCRdb, not the authors. Among roughly 360,000 distinct CDR3 sequences listed, approximately 25% were seen once. Study-wide findings and caveats: Lower TCR diversity was seen in persistent Graves' patients than in newly diagnosed ones. Persistent disease was characterized by preferential usage of TRBV28, TRBJ1-2 and TRBJ2-5.

Time point here: persistent/refractory GD, antithyroid drugs over 5 years with positive TRAb. Construction of the TCR library relied on RNA isolated from PBMCs. It was by American Thyroid Association guidelines that Graves' disease was diagnosed. CDR3 length: 12 residues. The germline V gene encodes CDR1 SGHDT and CDR2 YYEEEE. Trimming stripped 2 bases from V and 6 bases from J, with 9 bases between. This rearrangement joins TRBV5-6 to TRBJ2-7; D might be TRBD2 (5 bases). The origin of this receptor is a woman aged 40 to 55 with Graves disease. Source: peripheral blood mononuclear cells (PBMCs), taken when the disease was refractory, from a patient treated with antithyroid drugs. The CDR3 coding sequence is TGTGCCAGCAGCTTAACCGCGGGCGAGCAGTACTTC. Translation: CASSLTAGEQYF.